This TCR beta chain was identified in a study of CD8 T cells in ankylosing spondylitis. Study results and limitations: Past research had described some motif variants in reactive arthritis synovial fluid and blood. What appeared characteristic of ankylosing spondylitis blood was a TCR beta motif of under 10 highly homologous variants. Researchers reportedly found disease-linked clones significantly enriched in matched ankylosing spondylitis synovial fluid.

A quantitative 5'-RACE method, one with molecular barcodes, was used to make TCR beta libraries. MiXCR, run by TCRdb on the 5' RACE reads, gives a single entry per CDR3 protein. The sample lists some 300,000 distinct CDR3 sequences; about 20% were seen once. This clonotype was observed a few times. Its cognate antigen is unknown. The CDR3 contains 18 residues. Germline V gives CDR1 SGHRS, CDR2 YFSETQ. J was trimmed by 1 base and V by 0 bases; bases with no gene match: 12. The sample taken for sequencing was blood, either unsorted or a sorted T cell fraction (not recorded which). This chain links TRBV5-1 with TRBJ1-1; 7 nucleotides align to TRBD1. This clonotype originated in a female donor with ankylosing spondylitis or in good health (not recorded which). The CDR3 DNA is TGCGCCAGCAGCTTGGGCCGGGACAGCCCCCTAAAGAACACTGAAGCTTTCTTT. Protein product: CASSLGRDSPLKNTEAFF.